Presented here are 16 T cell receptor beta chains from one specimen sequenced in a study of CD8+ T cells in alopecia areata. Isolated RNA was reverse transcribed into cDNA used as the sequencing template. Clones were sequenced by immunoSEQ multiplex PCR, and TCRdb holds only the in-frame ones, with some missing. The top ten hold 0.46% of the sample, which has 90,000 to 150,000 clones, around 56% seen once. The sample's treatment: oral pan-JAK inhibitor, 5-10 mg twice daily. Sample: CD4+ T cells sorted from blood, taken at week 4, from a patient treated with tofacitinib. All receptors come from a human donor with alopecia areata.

The CDR3: CASSSQQGSETQYF. CDR3 nucleotides: TGTGCCAGCAGTTCCCAACAGGGATCGGAGACCCAGTACTTC. The rearrangement links TRBV6-5 to TRBJ2-5; D may be TRBD1 (6 bases). The CDR3 is 14 residues long. Germline CDR1 and CDR2: MNHEY and SVGAGI. Trimming stripped 4 bases from V and 5 bases from J, with 14 bases between.

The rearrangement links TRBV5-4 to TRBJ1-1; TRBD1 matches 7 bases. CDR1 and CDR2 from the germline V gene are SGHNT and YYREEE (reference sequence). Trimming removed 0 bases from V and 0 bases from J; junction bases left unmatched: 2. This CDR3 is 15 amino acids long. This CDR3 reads CASSLADRLNTEAFF. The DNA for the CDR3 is TGTGCCAGCAGCTTGGCGGACAGGCTGAACACTGAAGCTTTCTTT.

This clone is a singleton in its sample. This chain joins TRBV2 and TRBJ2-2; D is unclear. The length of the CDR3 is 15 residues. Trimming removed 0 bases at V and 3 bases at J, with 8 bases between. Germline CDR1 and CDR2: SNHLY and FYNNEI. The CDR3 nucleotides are TGTGCCAGCAGTGAAGCGGTCAGATACACCGGGGAGCTGTTTTTT. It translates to CASSEAVRYTGELFF.

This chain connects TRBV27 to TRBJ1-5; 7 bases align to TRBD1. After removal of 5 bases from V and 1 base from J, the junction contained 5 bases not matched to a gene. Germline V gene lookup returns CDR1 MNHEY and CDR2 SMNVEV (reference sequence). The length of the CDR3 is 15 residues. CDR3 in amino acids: CASSPRGLSNQPQHF. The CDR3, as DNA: TGTGCCAGCAGTCCGAGGGGGCTCAGCAATCAGCCCCAGCATTTT.

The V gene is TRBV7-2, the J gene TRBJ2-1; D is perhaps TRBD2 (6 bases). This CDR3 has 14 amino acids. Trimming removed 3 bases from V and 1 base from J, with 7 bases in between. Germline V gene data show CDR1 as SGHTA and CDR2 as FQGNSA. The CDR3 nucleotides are TGTGCCAGCAGCTTGGGGGGTTCCTACAATGAGCAGTTCTTC. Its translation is CASSLGGSYNEQFF.

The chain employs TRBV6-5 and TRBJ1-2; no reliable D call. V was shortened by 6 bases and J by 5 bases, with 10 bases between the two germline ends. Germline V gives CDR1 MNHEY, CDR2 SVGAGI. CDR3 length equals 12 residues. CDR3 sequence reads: CASRTGGYGYTF. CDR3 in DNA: TGTGCCAGCAGGACCGGTGGGTATGGCTACACCTTC.

CDR3 DNA sequence: TGTGCCAGCAGCTTCCGACTGACAGGACAAAGACCAGATACGCAGTATTTT. Its translation is CASSFRLTGQRPDTQYF. J is TRBJ2-3 and V is TRBV11-2; perhaps TRBD1 as D (6 bases). This CDR3 is built from 17 residues. V lost 3 bases, J lost 4 bases, and 20 bases lay in between. Germline V CDR1 and CDR2: SGHAT, FQNNGV.

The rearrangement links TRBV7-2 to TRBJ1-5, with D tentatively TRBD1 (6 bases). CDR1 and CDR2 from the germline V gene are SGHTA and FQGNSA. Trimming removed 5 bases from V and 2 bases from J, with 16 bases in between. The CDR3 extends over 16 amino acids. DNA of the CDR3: TGTGCCAGCAGCCGGACAGTCACTAGGGGCAATCAGCCCCAGCATTTT. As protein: CASSRTVTRGNQPQHF.

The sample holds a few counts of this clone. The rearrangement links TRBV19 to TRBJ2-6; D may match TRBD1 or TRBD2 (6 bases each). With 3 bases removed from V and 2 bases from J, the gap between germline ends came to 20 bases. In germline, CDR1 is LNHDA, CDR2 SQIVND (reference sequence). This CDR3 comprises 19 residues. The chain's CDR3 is CASSIGSVRGPAGANVLTF. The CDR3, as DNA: TGTGCCAGTAGTATTGGGTCGGTTCGGGGGCCTGCTGGGGCCAACGTCCTGACTTTC.

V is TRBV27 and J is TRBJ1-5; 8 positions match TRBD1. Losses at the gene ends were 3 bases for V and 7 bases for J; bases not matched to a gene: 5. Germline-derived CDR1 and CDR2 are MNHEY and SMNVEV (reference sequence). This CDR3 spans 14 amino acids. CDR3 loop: CASSFQGALQPQHF. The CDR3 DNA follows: TGTGCCAGCAGTTTTCAGGGGGCTTTACAGCCCCAGCATTTT.

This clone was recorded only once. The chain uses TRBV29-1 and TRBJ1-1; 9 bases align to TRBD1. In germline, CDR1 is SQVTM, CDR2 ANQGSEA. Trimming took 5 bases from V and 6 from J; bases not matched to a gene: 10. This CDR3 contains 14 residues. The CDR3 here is CSVNWDRVVAEAFF. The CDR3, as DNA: TGCAGCGTTAACTGGGACAGGGTTGTGGCTGAAGCTTTCTTT.

DNA for the CDR3: TGTGCCAGCAGTTTGTTTGGGGGGTCCTACGAGCAGTACTTC. Translated: CASSLFGGSYEQYF. The chain is built from TRBV28 and TRBJ2-7; tentatively, D is TRBD2 (6 bases). V shed 3 bases and J shed 1 base, with 10 bases lying between them. Germline lookup yields CDR1 MDHEN and CDR2 SYDVKM. This CDR3 contains 14 residues.

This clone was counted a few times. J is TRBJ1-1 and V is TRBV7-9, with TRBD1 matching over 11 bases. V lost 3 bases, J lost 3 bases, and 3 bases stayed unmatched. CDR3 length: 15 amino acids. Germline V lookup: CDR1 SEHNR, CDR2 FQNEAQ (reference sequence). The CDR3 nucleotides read TGTGCCAGCAGCTTGACGGGACAGGGGGACACTGAAGCTTTCTTT. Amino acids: CASSLTGQGDTEAFF.

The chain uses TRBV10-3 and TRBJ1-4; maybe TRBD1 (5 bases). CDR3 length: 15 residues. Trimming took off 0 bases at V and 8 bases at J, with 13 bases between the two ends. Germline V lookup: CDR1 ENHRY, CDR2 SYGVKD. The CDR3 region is CAISESGTAKEKLFF. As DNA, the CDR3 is TGTGCCATCAGTGAGTCAGGGACTGCAAAAGAAAAACTGTTTTTT.

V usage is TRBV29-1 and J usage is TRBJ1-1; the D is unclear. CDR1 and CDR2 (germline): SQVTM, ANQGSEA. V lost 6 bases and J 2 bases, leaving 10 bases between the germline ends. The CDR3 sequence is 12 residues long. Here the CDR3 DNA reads TGCAGCGTCCGGGCGGTAAACACTGAAGCTTTCTTT. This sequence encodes CSVRAVNTEAFF. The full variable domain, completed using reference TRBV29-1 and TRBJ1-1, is SAVISQKPSRDICQRGTSLTIQCQVDSQVTMMFWYRQQPGQSLTLIATANQGSEATYESGFVIDKFPISRPNLTFSTLTVSNMSPEDSSIYLCSVRAVNTEAFFGQGTRLTVV.

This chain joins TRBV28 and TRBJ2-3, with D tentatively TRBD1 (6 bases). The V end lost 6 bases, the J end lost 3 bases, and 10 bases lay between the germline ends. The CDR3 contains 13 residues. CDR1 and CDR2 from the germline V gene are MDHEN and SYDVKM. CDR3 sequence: CASRGARTDTQYF. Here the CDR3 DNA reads TGTGCCAGCAGGGGGGCCAGGACAGATACGCAGTATTTT.